These 28 T cell receptor beta chains were all obtained from the same sample, sequenced in a study of identical twins. TCRdb itself ran the 5' RACE reads through MiXCR, one entry per CDR3 protein. The sample records 690,000 or so distinct CDR3 sequences, 8.5% to 9% being singletons. The sample was also reused in another study, on yellow fever vaccine responses in identical twins.

The sequenced material came from PBMCs. Source of these receptors: a woman aged 18 to 35 in good health.

The CDR3 nucleotides are TGTGCCAGCAGTTACAAGGGTCCGGCCAAAAACATTCAGTACTTC. Encoded protein: CASSYKGPAKNIQYF. This sequence joins TRBV6-2 or TRBV6-3 and TRBJ2-4; D unclear. V lost 2 bases and J 1 base, leaving 9 bases between the germline ends. CDR1 is MNHEY and CDR2 is SVGEGT in the germline V gene. The CDR3 totals 15 residues.

V usage is TRBV24-1 and J usage is TRBJ2-1; no firm D call. Germline CDR1 and CDR2: KGHDR and SFDVKD. CDR3 size: 17 residues. With 0 bases removed from V and 3 bases from J, the gap between germline ends came to 14 bases. CDR3 residues: CATSDLPASSNYNEQFF. Here the CDR3 DNA reads TGTGCCACCAGTGATTTGCCGGCATCTAGTAACTACAATGAGCAGTTCTTC.

Ten or more counts support this clonotype. J is TRBJ2-3 and V is TRBV29-1, with D unclear. This CDR3 has 12 residues. Germline lookup yields CDR1 SQVTM and CDR2 ANQGSEA. The ends were cut back, 7 bases at V and 2 bases at J, with 10 bases in the middle. For the CDR3, the DNA is TGCAGCGCGACTTCTCACACAGATACGCAGTATTTT. This codes for CSATSHTDTQYF.

This CDR3 reads CASSLILGRDNEQFF. For the CDR3, the DNA is TGTGCCAGCAGCTTAATCCTAGGGAGGGACAATGAGCAGTTCTTC. The rearrangement joins TRBV7-9 to TRBJ2-1; 7 nucleotides agree with TRBD2. The germline gives CDR1 SEHNR, CDR2 FQNEAQ (reference sequence). J gave up 5 bases and V 2 bases, and 6 bases lay outside the gene matches. The CDR3 sequence is 15 residues long.

The chain joins TRBV7-2 to TRBJ1-5; 7 nucleotides agree with TRBD1. Germline V lookup: CDR1 SGHTA, CDR2 FQGNSA. CDR3 length: 15 amino acids. The V and J ends lost 5 bases and 3 bases, in that order; junction bases with no gene match: 7. CDR3 loop: CASSLRGGYNQPQHF. CDR3 in DNA: TGTGCCAGCAGCCTAAGAGGGGGCTACAATCAGCCCCAGCATTTT.

This clonotype was seen only a few times. This chain joins TRBV6-2 or TRBV6-3 and TRBJ1-5; tentative D call: TRBD1 (6 bases). V was shortened by 8 bases and J by 4 bases, with 12 bases between the two germline ends. This CDR3 contains 13 residues. Germline CDR1 MNHEY, CDR2 SVGEGT. The CDR3 loop is CASCRGLNQPQHF. In DNA form, the CDR3 reads TGTGCCAGCTGCCGGGGGCTTAATCAGCCCCAGCATTTT.

Concerning this clonotype itself: This could be a read error, since a much larger clone is one nucleotide away. This chain joins TRBV25-1 and TRBJ2-1; D remains ambiguous. The CDR3 has 17 amino acids. CDR1 MGHDK and CDR2 SYGVNS come from the germline V gene. The CDR3 protein is CASSELPLRSSYNEQSF. CDR3 coding DNA: TGTGCCAGCAGTGAATTGCCCTTGCGGAGCTCCTACAATGAGCAGTCCTTC.

This clonotype occurred a few times. V usage is TRBV29-1 and J usage is TRBJ1-2; 9 bases line up with TRBD1. The V gene's germline CDR1 is SQVTM and CDR2 ANQGSEA. CDR3 length: 13 residues. The J segment lost 4 bases and the V segment lost 4 bases, leaving 4 bases of the junction unmatched. As DNA, the CDR3 is TGCAGCGTTGTCCGGGACAGGGTCTATGGCTACACCTTC. Its translation is CSVVRDRVYGYTF.

This chain links TRBV30 with TRBJ2-3; no clear D. Trimming shortened V by 0 bases and J by 7 bases, and 8 bases separated the two germline ends. Germline V gene sequence: CDR1 GTSNPN, CDR2 SVGIG (reference sequence). CDR3 length: 12 amino acids. CDR3 in DNA: TGTGCCTGGAGTGTATTACAGAATACGCAGTATTTT. Amino acid sequence: CAWSVLQNTQYF. The variable domain in full, with the rest retrieved from reference TRBV30 and TRBJ2-3, is SQTIHQWPATLVQPVGSPLSLECTVEGTSNPNLYWYRQAAGRGLQLLFYSVGIGQISSEVPQNLSASRPQDRQFILSSKKLLLSDSGFYLCAWSVLQNTQYFGPGTRLTVL.

CDR3 sequence reads: CASSQDPGTSARNEQFF. CDR3 DNA sequence: TGTGCCAGCAGCCAAGATCCGGGGACTAGCGCTCGCAATGAGCAGTTCTTC. The chain links TRBV3-1 to TRBJ2-1; 10 bases align to TRBD2. The germline CDR1 and CDR2 sequences are LGHDT and YNNKEL (reference sequence). The CDR3 totals 17 residues. The trim removed 0 bases at V and 6 bases at J, leaving 8 bases unmatched.

In this sample, this clonotype turned up a few times. The chain has TRBV4-1 and TRBJ2-3; 10 bases map to TRBD2. Trimming took 3 bases from V and 4 from J; bases not matched to a gene: 7. Germline CDR1 reads MGHRA; CDR2 reads YSYEKL. This CDR3 comprises 16 residues. This CDR3 is CASSQPSGSWSDTQYF. In nucleotides, the CDR3 is TGCGCCAGCAGCCAGCCTAGCGGGAGCTGGTCAGATACGCAGTATTTT.

This clonotype was observed a handful of times. The genes are TRBV7-2 and TRBJ2-7, with 9 nucleotides matching TRBD1. V dropped 7 bases and J dropped 3; count of bases not matched to a gene: 13. Germline V gene sequence: CDR1 SGHTA, CDR2 FQGNSA. This CDR3 has 16 amino acids. CDR3 nucleotides: TGTGCCAGCAAGCTTAGGTCGGGACAGGGCGGCTACGAGCAGTACTTC. It specifies CASKLRSGQGGYEQYF.

This chain uses TRBV5-1 with TRBJ2-3; 8 nucleotides line up with TRBD1. Germline trimming cut 4 bases from V and 0 bases from J; bases unmatched to any gene: 13. This CDR3 contains 18 residues. The germline V gene has CDR1 SGHRS and CDR2 YFSETQ. The CDR3 sequence is CASSARQGLGDSTDTQYF. The CDR3 nucleotides are TGCGCCAGCAGCGCCCGACAGGGGTTGGGGGATAGCACAGATACGCAGTATTTT.

The chain has TRBV28 and TRBJ1-1, with TRBD1 as a possible D gene (5 bases). Germline CDR1 and CDR2: MDHEN and SYDVKM. V was pared by 2 bases and J by 8 bases, with 6 bases between. The CDR3 sequence is 11 residues long. The CDR3 DNA is TGTGCCAGCAGTTTACGGGGGGAAGCTTTCTTT. Amino acid sequence: CASSLRGEAFF.

The chain has TRBV27 and TRBJ2-7, with 9 bases aligning to TRBD1. J was trimmed by 5 bases and V by 8 bases; bases with no gene match: 1. The germline V gene has CDR1 MNHEY and CDR2 SMNVEV (reference sequence). This CDR3 has 11 residues. The CDR3: CASRTGDEQYF. The DNA for the CDR3 is TGTGCCAGCCGGACAGGGGACGAGCAGTACTTC.

This clonotype has a handful of counts. The gene calls are TRBV18 and TRBJ1-1; no clear D. The CDR3 sequence is 14 residues long. Germline V gives CDR1 KGHSH, CDR2 LQKENI. The V and J ends lost 3 bases and 3 bases respectively, with 11 bases between them. CDR3 sequence (DNA): TGTGCCAGCTCACCGTCGGCAGCTTACACTGAAGCTTTCTTT. Translating gives CASSPSAAYTEAFF. The whole variable domain, remainder taken from reference TRBV18 and TRBJ1-1, is NAGVMQNPRHLVRRRGQEARLRCSPMKGHSHVYWYRQLPEEGLKFMVYLQKENIIDESGMPKERFSAEFPKEGPSILRIQQVVRGDSAAYFCASSPSAAYTEAFFGQGTRLTVV.

CDR3 region: CSARDTGRGSSYEQYF. The CDR3 DNA sequence: TGCAGTGCTAGAGATACGGGGCGGGGGAGCTCCTACGAGCAGTACTTC. The chain couples TRBV20-1 to TRBJ2-7; 7 nucleotides align to TRBD2. Germline trimming cut 0 bases from V and 0 bases from J; bases unmatched to any gene: 8. Per the germline V gene, CDR1 is DFQATT and CDR2 is SNEGSKA (reference sequence). CDR3 size: 16 residues.

This clonotype was seen more than once but under ten times. The gene calls are TRBV4-3 and TRBJ2-1, with 11 nucleotides matching TRBD1. This CDR3 comprises 14 residues. The germline gives CDR1 LGHNA, CDR2 YSLEER. V lost 4 bases and J lost 10; bases outside the gene matches: 6. CDR3 nucleotide sequence: TGCGCCAGCAGCCCCGGGACAGGGGGGCGAGAGCAGTTCTTC. This gives the protein CASSPGTGGREQFF.

Ten or more counts support this clonotype. This chain connects TRBV14 to TRBJ2-3, with 7 bases aligning to TRBD1. The CDR3 loop spans 16 amino acids. CDR1 SGHDN and CDR2 FVKESK come from the germline V gene. V shed 0 bases and J 6 bases; nucleotides not matched to a gene: 9. CDR3 nucleotide sequence: TGTGCCAGCAGCCAAGAAAGACAGGGCGTGGGCGATACGCAGTATTTT. This encodes CASSQERQGVGDTQYF.

This clonotype was seen a few times. This chain links TRBV11-2 with TRBJ2-1, with a possible D match to TRBD1 (6 bases). Between the trimmed V and J ends, which lost 1 base and 3 bases, there was a span of 13 bases. This CDR3 has 16 amino acids. CDR1 is SGHAT, CDR2 FQNNGV, per germline. For the CDR3, the DNA is TGTGCCAGCAGCTTAGTAGGGGGAGTGGTCTACAATGAGCAGTTCTTC. This sequence encodes CASSLVGGVVYNEQFF. The full variable domain, rest sourced from reference TRBV11-2 and TRBJ2-1, is EAGVAQSPRYKIIEKRQSVAFWCNPISGHATLYWYQQILGQGPKLLIQFQNNGVVDDSQLPKDRFSAERLKGVDSTLKIQPAKLEDSAVYLCASSLVGGVVYNEQFFGPGTRLTVL.

The chain links TRBV27 to TRBJ2-1; D is perhaps TRBD2 (5 bases). V dropped 6 bases and J dropped 8 bases, with 14 bases sitting between them. The length of the CDR3 is 13 residues. CDR1 is MNHEY, CDR2 SMNVEV, per germline (reference sequence). The CDR3 DNA follows: TGTGCCAGCAGCCCCCGGGGTCGGGATGAGCAGTTCTTC. Translated: CASSPRGRDEQFF.

This clonotype was recorded many times. The chain has TRBV4-2 and TRBJ2-1, with TRBD2 matching over 11 bases. Trimming took 4 bases from V and 5 from J; bases not matched to a gene: 7. This CDR3 has 16 residues. CDR1 LGHNA and CDR2 YNFKEQ come from the germline V gene. This CDR3 reads CASSPPGLAGNNEQFF. Written as DNA, the CDR3 is TGTGCCAGCAGCCCCCCTGGACTAGCGGGTAACAATGAGCAGTTCTTC.

The CDR3 protein is CASSLGYKGEQFF. In nucleotides, the CDR3 is TGTGCCAGCAGCCTCGGGTATAAGGGTGAGCAGTTCTTC. The V and J genes are TRBV7-2 and TRBJ2-1; D is uncertain. The CDR3 extends over 13 amino acids. V was cut by 5 bases and J by 9 bases, with 14 bases left in between. CDR1 and CDR2 (germline): SGHTA, FQGNSA.

The chain employs TRBV2 and TRBJ2-1; TRBD2 matches at 11 bases. CDR1 is SNHLY and CDR2 is FYNNEI in the germline V gene. CDR3 size: 15 residues. V lost 8 bases and J lost 4; bases outside the gene matches: 7. The CDR3 spells CASLRLAGTYNEQFF. DNA of the CDR3: TGTGCCAGCTTACGACTAGCGGGAACTTACAATGAGCAGTTCTTC.

This clonotype was found a few times. For the CDR3, the DNA is TGTGCCAGCAGCCATTCGCAGAGGGAGGGTTATGAGCAGTTCTTC. It yields the protein CASSHSQREGYEQFF. The chain carries TRBV3-1 and TRBJ2-1; TRBD2 aligns across 7 bases. V dropped 3 bases and J dropped 8; count of bases not matched to a gene: 10. The CDR3 contains 15 residues. CDR1 and CDR2 (germline): LGHDT, YNNKEL (reference sequence).

CDR3 DNA sequence: TGCGCCAGCAGCCTGTTTAGCGGGCGCGAGCAGTACTTC. Translation: CASSLFSGREQYF. The chain employs TRBV4-3 and TRBJ2-7; 7 nucleotides agree with TRBD2. CDR1 and CDR2 from the germline V gene are LGHNA and YSLEER. Trimming removed 4 bases from V and 6 bases from J; junction bases left unmatched: 6. The CDR3 extends over 13 amino acids.

This clonotype was seen a handful of times. The chain couples TRBV5-1 to TRBJ2-7; 9 nucleotides line up with TRBD1. The CDR3 length is 15 residues. Per the germline V gene, CDR1 is SGHRS and CDR2 is YFSETQ. Trimming at V came to 0 bases and at J to 5 bases, leaving 6 bases not matched to a gene. The CDR3 protein is CASSLGTGVTHEQYF. CDR3 coding DNA: TGCGCCAGCAGCTTGGGGACAGGGGTTACCCACGAGCAGTACTTC.

The sample holds a few counts of this clonotype. The rearrangement uses TRBV28 and TRBJ2-7; 13 bases fit TRBD2. The germline gives CDR1 MDHEN, CDR2 SYDVKM. The ends lost 7 bases at V and 4 bases at J; junction bases unmatched: 4. The CDR3 runs 14 residues. The CDR3 region is CASTGLAGDYEQYF. The CDR3 DNA reads as TGTGCCAGCACCGGACTAGCGGGAGATTACGAGCAGTACTTC.